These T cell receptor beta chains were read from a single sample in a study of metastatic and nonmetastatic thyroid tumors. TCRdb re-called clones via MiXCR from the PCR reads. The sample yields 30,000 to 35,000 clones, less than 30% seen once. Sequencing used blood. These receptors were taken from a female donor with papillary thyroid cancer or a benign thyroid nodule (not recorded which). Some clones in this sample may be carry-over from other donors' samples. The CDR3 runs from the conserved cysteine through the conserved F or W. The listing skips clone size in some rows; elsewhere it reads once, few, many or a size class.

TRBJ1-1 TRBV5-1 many CASFGDSYEAFF
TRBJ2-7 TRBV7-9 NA CASSYSGTEIYEQYF
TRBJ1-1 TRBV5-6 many CASSLAEPLGREVNEAFF
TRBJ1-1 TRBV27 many CASSFPNRATEAFF
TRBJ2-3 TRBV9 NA CASSSSEHTQYF
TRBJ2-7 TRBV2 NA CASKSPQGAANYEKYF
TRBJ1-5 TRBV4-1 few CASSQVSNQPQHF
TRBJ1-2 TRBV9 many CASSGQGFYGYTF
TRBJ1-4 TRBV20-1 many CSAQPRWGQGDEKLFF
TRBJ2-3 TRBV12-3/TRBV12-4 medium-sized CASSPDSPTDTQYF
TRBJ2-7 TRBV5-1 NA CASSVGGNEQYF
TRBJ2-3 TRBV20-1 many CSAGAGSGRVTDTQYF
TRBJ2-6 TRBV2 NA CASSEPTGTWFSGANFLTF
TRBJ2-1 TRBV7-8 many CASSLTGDEQFF
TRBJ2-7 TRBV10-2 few CASSDMGDRGHSYEQYF
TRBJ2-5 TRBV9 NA CASSSQGGGAQETQYF
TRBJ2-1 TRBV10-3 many CAIRQDKGGRNEQFF
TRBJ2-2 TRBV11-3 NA CASSLQSTGELFF
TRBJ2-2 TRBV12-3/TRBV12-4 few CASMLLSGDTGELFF
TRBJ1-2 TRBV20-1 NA CSASSIGTGSYGYTF
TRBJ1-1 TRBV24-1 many CATRGQGARTEAFF
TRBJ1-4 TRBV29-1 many CSASRDLSTNEKLFF
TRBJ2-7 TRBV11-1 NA CASSSKVRTSGYYEQYF
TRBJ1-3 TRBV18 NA CASSQGDSGNTIYF
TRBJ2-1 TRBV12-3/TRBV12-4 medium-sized CASSPLGDEQFF
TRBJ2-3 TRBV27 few CASSLKGRDTQYF
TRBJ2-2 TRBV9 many CASRPDTHTGELFF
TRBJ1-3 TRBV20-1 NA CSAHPLGNTIYF
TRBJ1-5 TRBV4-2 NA CASGWGGSGQPQHF
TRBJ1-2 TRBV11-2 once CASSLEGLGGGYTF
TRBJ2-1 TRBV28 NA CASIQSTGGGYNEQIF
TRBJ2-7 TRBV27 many CASSKTLYEQYF
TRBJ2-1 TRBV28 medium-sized CASSSGYYNEQFF
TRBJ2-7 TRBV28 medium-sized CASSPQTVYEQYF
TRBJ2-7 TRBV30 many CAWSRVSYEQYF
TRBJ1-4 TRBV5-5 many CASSLGSEDERLFF
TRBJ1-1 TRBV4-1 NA CASSQGGPTEAFF
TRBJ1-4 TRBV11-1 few CASSSGAGNEKLFF
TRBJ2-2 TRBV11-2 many CASSSSPTGELFF